Listed here are 32 T cell receptor beta chains from one sample, sequenced in a study of T cell responses to AZD1222 COVID-19 vaccine. Libraries were prepared by immunoSEQ multiplex PCR; TCRdb keeps only in-frame clonotypes and omits some of them. The table includes approximately 180,000 clones, approximately 92% detected once. Material: peripheral blood, obtained 28 days after the second dose of the MenACWY control vaccine. These receptors all come from an adult who received the MenACWY meningococcal vaccine as a control.

This clone was detected a few times. The gene calls are TRBV4-3 and TRBJ2-3; the D is unclear. Germline V lookup: CDR1 LGHNA, CDR2 YSLEER. V lost 0 bases, J lost 7 bases, and 11 bases lay in between. The CDR3 runs to 14 residues. DNA for the CDR3: TGCGCCAGCAGCCAAGATTCATCCCGGAATACGCAGTATTTT. This encodes CASSQDSSRNTQYF.

This chain uses TRBV7-6 with TRBJ2-1; D is possibly TRBD2 (6 bases). Looked up from germline, CDR1 is SGHVS and CDR2 is FNYEAQ. The CDR3 consists of 15 residues. V dropped 3 bases and J dropped 5 bases, with 14 bases sitting between them. CDR3 amino acids: CASSLAGGVHNEQFF. Here the CDR3 DNA reads TGTGCCAGCAGCTTGGCCGGGGGAGTGCACAATGAGCAGTTCTTC. Using reference TRBV7-6 and TRBJ2-1 for the parts outside the CDR3, the full variable domain is GAGVSQSPRYKVTKRGQDVALRCDPISGHVSLYWYRQALGQGPEFLTYFNYEAQQDKSGLPNDRFSAERPEGSISTLTIQRTEQRDSAMYRCASSLAGGVHNEQFFGPGTRLTVL.

The chain links TRBV5-5 to TRBJ1-5; D gene ambiguous. CDR3 length: 13 amino acids. Trimming took off 2 bases at V and 6 bases at J, with 9 bases between the two ends. The germline gives CDR1 SGHKS, CDR2 YYEKEE (reference sequence). CDR3 in amino acids: CASSFGFSQPQHF. CDR3 bases: TGTGCCAGCAGCTTCGGCTTTAGTCAGCCCCAGCATTTT.

The chain has TRBV30 and TRBJ2-1; the D is unclear. The CDR3 is 14 residues long. Germline V gene lookup returns CDR1 GTSNPN and CDR2 SVGIG (reference sequence). The V end was cut by 2 bases, the J end by 6 bases, with 14 bases between. CDR3 DNA sequence: TGTGCCTGGAGTACAGCACTCTTGGCCAATGAGCAGTTCTTC. The encoded protein is CAWSTALLANEQFF.

The V gene is TRBV9, the J gene TRBJ2-1; 7 nucleotides align to TRBD1. The V segment lost 4 bases and the J segment 8 bases; nucleotides outside the gene matches: 12. The V gene's germline CDR1 is SGDLS and CDR2 YYNGEE. The CDR3 has 15 residues. Here the CDR3 DNA reads TGTGCCAGCAGCCCAGGACAGGACCCTTGGGATGAGCAGTTCTTC. Its protein is CASSPGQDPWDEQFF.

The chain couples TRBV11-2 to TRBJ1-5, with no clear D. The CDR3 runs to 13 residues. The germline gives CDR1 SGHAT, CDR2 FQNNGV. The ends were cut back, 0 bases at V and 10 bases at J, with 10 bases in the middle. CDR3 in DNA: TGTGCCAGCAGCTTAGAGCGCGGGAAACCCCAGCATTTT. Translated, it gives CASSLERGKPQHF.

This clone was recorded a few times. In DNA, the CDR3 is TGTGCCTGGAGTGTACTAGGGGGGACCATATATTTT. Translated: CAWSVLGGTIYF. The J gene is TRBJ1-3, the V gene TRBV30, with D perhaps matching TRBD1 (6 bases). Germline loops: CDR1 GTSNPN, CDR2 SVGIG (reference sequence). Trimming removed 0 bases at V and 10 bases at J, with 10 bases between. The CDR3 sequence is 12 residues long. The full variable domain, completed using reference TRBV30 and TRBJ1-3, is SQTIHQWPATLVQPVGSPLSLECTVEGTSNPNLYWYRQAAGRGLQLLFYSVGIGQISSEVPQNLSASRPQDRQFILSSKKLLLSDSGFYLCAWSVLGGTIYFGEGSWLTVV.

The CDR3 loop reads CASTQRASNSPLHF. Written as DNA, the CDR3 is TGTGCCAGCACCCAACGGGCCTCTAATTCACCCCTCCACTTT. V gene TRBV27 combines with J gene TRBJ1-6; the D is unclear. From germline, CDR1 is MNHEY and CDR2 SMNVEV (reference sequence). The CDR3 contains 14 residues. Between the trimmed V and J ends, which lost 7 bases and 6 bases, there was a span of 13 bases.

This chain links TRBV27 with TRBJ1-4, with D possibly being TRBD1 (5 bases). V gave up 5 bases and J gave up 5 bases, with 18 bases separating them. Germline V gene lookup returns CDR1 MNHEY and CDR2 SMNVEV (reference sequence). The CDR3 runs to 16 residues. CDR3 sequence (DNA): TGTGCCAGCAGTACGAAGCAGGGAGGGCTAAATGAAAAACTGTTTTTT. Its translation is CASSTKQGGLNEKLFF.

This sequence joins TRBV18 and TRBJ2-5, with a weak D call TRBD1 (6 bases). V was shortened by 2 bases and J by 7 bases, with 8 bases between the two germline ends. CDR1 is KGHSH and CDR2 is LQKENI in the germline V gene. The CDR3 totals 12 residues. The CDR3 DNA sequence: TGTGCCAGCTCACCATCAGGGGCGACCCAGTACTTC. Its protein product is CASSPSGATQYF.

The chain uses TRBV5-6 and TRBJ2-7; D gene unclear. V dropped 5 bases and J dropped 6 bases, with 12 bases sitting between them. The CDR3 has 12 amino acids. CDR1 is SGHDT and CDR2 is YYEEEE in the germline V gene. The CDR3 is CASRGSWGEQYF. As DNA, the CDR3 is TGTGCCAGCAGGGGCAGCTGGGGCGAGCAGTACTTC.

The V gene is TRBV19, the J gene TRBJ1-1; D perhaps matches TRBD1 (5 bases). Looked up from germline, CDR1 is LNHDA and CDR2 is SQIVND (reference sequence). The length of the CDR3 is 12 residues. Trimming removed 6 bases from V and 8 bases from J, with 13 bases in between. The CDR3 region has the DNA TGTGCCAGTAGCCCCCGTAACAGGGAAGCTTTCTTT. Encoded protein: CASSPRNREAFF.

The V call is TRBV19, the J call TRBJ1-4; TRBD1 agrees at 11 bases. Germline CDR1 and CDR2: LNHDA and SQIVND (reference sequence). V shed 4 bases, J shed 7 bases, and the junction held 8 bases outside the gene matches. The CDR3 runs to 16 residues. CDR3 region: CASSSLGTGGVEKLFF. As DNA, the CDR3 is TGTGCCAGTAGTAGCTTGGGGACAGGGGGAGTTGAAAAACTGTTTTTT.

This clone has only one observation. The rearrangement uses TRBV2 and TRBJ2-3, with 11 positions matching TRBD2. The CDR3 length is 16 residues. Germline V gene lookup returns CDR1 SNHLY and CDR2 FYNNEI. The ends lost 4 bases at V and 2 bases at J; junction bases unmatched: 5. The CDR3 protein is CASSVIAGGVTDTQYF. In DNA, the CDR3 is TGTGCCAGCAGTGTTATAGCGGGAGGGGTCACAGATACGCAGTATTTT.

This chain uses TRBV29-1 with TRBJ1-5; TRBD1 might be the D (6 bases). CDR1 and CDR2 from the germline V gene are SQVTM and ANQGSEA. The CDR3 has 13 amino acids. V was clipped by 4 bases and J by 5 bases, with 12 bases between them. The CDR3 region is CSVATGMDQPQHF. In nucleotides, the CDR3 is TGCAGCGTTGCTACAGGGATGGATCAGCCCCAGCATTTT.

Details on this clone: Other DNA sequences in the sample encode the same CDR3. The chain links TRBV27 to TRBJ2-3, with TRBD2 matching over 10 bases. The germline gives CDR1 MNHEY, CDR2 SMNVEV (reference sequence). The CDR3 totals 15 residues. J lost 1 base, V lost 2 bases, and 0 bases had no gene match. The CDR3 sequence: CASSLLAGGTDTQYF. The CDR3 bases are TGTGCCAGCAGTTTACTAGCGGGAGGCACAGATACGCAGTATTTT.

The V and J genes are TRBV3-1 (or the pseudogene TRBV3-2) and TRBJ2-7; D is ambiguous. Germline V gene data show CDR1 as LGHDT and CDR2 as YNNKEL (reference sequence). Trimming took off 2 bases at V and 6 bases at J, with 8 bases between the two ends. CDR3 length: 12 residues. The CDR3: CASSQPWGEQYF. In DNA form, the CDR3 reads TGTGCCAGCAGCCAACCATGGGGCGAGCAGTACTTC.

The chain employs TRBV24-1 and TRBJ2-5, with a tentative D call TRBD1 (6 bases). Germline lookup yields CDR1 KGHDR and CDR2 SFDVKD. The CDR3 spans 14 residues. The germline V and J ends were trimmed by 4 bases and 3 bases, with 11 bases remaining between them. The CDR3 DNA reads as TGTGCCACCAGTGAATCCGGACAGAAAGAGACCCAGTACTTC. It is translated as CATSESGQKETQYF.

The gene calls are TRBV29-1 and TRBJ1-1; D gene uncertain. Germline V gene data show CDR1 as SQVTM and CDR2 as ANQGSEA. The V end lost 4 bases, the J end lost 8 bases, and 11 bases lay between the germline ends. The CDR3 sequence is 11 residues long. CDR3 DNA sequence: TGCAGCGTTGGGAGAGGATTCGAAGCTTTCTTT. Amino acid sequence: CSVGRGFEAFF.

The chain combines TRBV19 with TRBJ2-3; D is unresolved. This CDR3 spans 13 amino acids. The V gene's germline CDR1 is LNHDA and CDR2 SQIVND (reference sequence). The V gene lost 5 bases and the J gene lost 5 bases, with 11 bases spanning the gap. CDR3 sequence reads: CASSVYSLDTQYF. CDR3 nucleotides: TGTGCCAGTAGTGTGTATTCTCTAGATACGCAGTATTTT.

The CDR3 nucleotides are TGTGCCAGCAGTAACGTCGCCGCAGATCAGCCCCAGCATTTT. This sequence encodes CASSNVAADQPQHF. This chain joins TRBV27 and TRBJ1-5, with D uncertain. Germline V gene sequence: CDR1 MNHEY, CDR2 SMNVEV (reference sequence). V was cut by 5 bases and J by 5 bases, with 13 bases left in between. This CDR3 has 14 amino acids.

The chain couples TRBV5-1 to TRBJ2-7; 8 bases fit TRBD1. Germline CDR1 SGHRS, CDR2 YFSETQ. The ends lost 6 bases at V and 3 bases at J; junction bases unmatched: 8. This CDR3 spans 14 amino acids. DNA for the CDR3: TGCGCCAGCACCTCCCGGGACAGGTTCTACGAGCAGTACTTC. This codes for CASTSRDRFYEQYF.

The rearrangement links TRBV9 to TRBJ1-1; D remains ambiguous. Deletions cut 3 bases from V and 0 bases from J, with 9 bases between. The V gene's germline CDR1 is SGDLS and CDR2 YYNGEE. The CDR3 loop spans 14 amino acids. Here the CDR3 reads CASSAHQMNTEAFF. DNA for the CDR3: TGTGCCAGCAGCGCCCACCAGATGAACACTGAAGCTTTCTTT.

The chain combines TRBV6-2 or TRBV6-3 with TRBJ1-1; TRBD1 matches 8 bases. The V gene end was trimmed by 6 bases and the J gene end by 1 base; junction bases not matched to a gene: 4. Germline CDR1 is MNHEY and CDR2 is SVGEGT. This CDR3 is 14 amino acids long. The CDR3 nucleotides read TGTGCCAGCAGCACAACAGGGGGGAACACTGAAGCTTTCTTT. Translating gives CASSTTGGNTEAFF.

This sequence joins TRBV24-1 and TRBJ1-5, with D unclear. Trimming removed 4 bases from V and 5 bases from J, with 5 bases in between. CDR3 size: 12 residues. The germline CDR1 and CDR2 sequences are KGHDR and SFDVKD. The CDR3 region has the DNA TGTGCCACCAGTGACGAATATCAGCCCCAGCATTTT. As protein: CATSDEYQPQHF.

The genes are TRBV30 and TRBJ1-1; 7 bases agree with TRBD1. This CDR3 has 13 amino acids. Germline values: CDR1 GTSNPN, CDR2 SVGIG (reference sequence). The J segment lost 12 bases and the V segment lost 0 bases, leaving 10 bases of the junction unmatched. DNA of the CDR3: TGTGCCTGGAGTGTATCCGGGACAGTCACAACTTTCTTT. Translating it yields CAWSVSGTVTTFF. The full variable domain, in which reference TRBV30 and TRBJ1-1 provide the parts outside the CDR3, is SQTIHQWPATLVQPVGSPLSLECTVEGTSNPNLYWYRQAAGRGLQLLFYSVGIGQISSEVPQNLSASRPQDRQFILSSKKLLLSDSGFYLCAWSVSGTVTTFFGQGTRLTVV.

In this sample, this clone turned up a few times. The V gene is TRBV5-1, the J gene TRBJ1-3; 7 positions agree with TRBD1. Germline CDR1 reads SGHRS; CDR2 reads YFSETQ. With 0 bases clipped from V and 4 bases from J, the junction kept 4 bases outside the gene matches. The CDR3 covers 15 residues. This CDR3 reads CASSLDPGQGNTIYF. CDR3 in DNA: TGCGCCAGCAGCTTGGATCCGGGACAGGGAAACACCATATATTTT.

The chain combines TRBV6-2 or TRBV6-3 with TRBJ1-2; a possible D gene is TRBD1 (5 bases). CDR1 MNHEY and CDR2 SVGEGT come from the germline V gene. The CDR3 spans 14 residues. V was cut by 2 bases and J by 3 bases, with 10 bases left in between. This CDR3 reads CASSYLGRDYGYTF. CDR3 nucleotides: TGTGCCAGCAGTTACCTGGGCAGGGACTATGGCTACACCTTC.

This rearrangement joins TRBV19 to TRBJ1-2; tentatively, D is TRBD1 (6 bases). The V and J ends lost 4 bases and 3 bases respectively, with 15 bases between them. The CDR3 loop spans 15 amino acids. The germline CDR1 and CDR2 sequences are LNHDA and SQIVND (reference sequence). The CDR3 protein is CASSTQAGVDYGYTF. DNA for the CDR3: TGTGCCAGTAGTACTCAGGCAGGGGTCGACTATGGCTACACCTTC.

The J gene is TRBJ1-6, the V gene TRBV19, with a tentative D call TRBD1 (5 bases). V dropped 7 bases and J dropped 6 bases, with 19 bases sitting between them. The CDR3 contains 16 residues. Germline V gives CDR1 LNHDA, CDR2 SQIVND (reference sequence). The CDR3 loop is CASTSGHFSGNSPLHF. In nucleotides, the CDR3 is TGTGCCAGTACCTCAGGACATTTTTCCGGTAATTCACCCCTCCACTTT.

For the CDR3, the DNA is TGCAGCGCCCAACGGACAGGGGACCAAGAGACCCAGTACTTC. Translation: CSAQRTGDQETQYF. The V and J genes are TRBV29-1 and TRBJ2-5; 9 positions agree with TRBD1. The CDR3 is 14 residues long. CDR1 and CDR2 from the germline V gene are SQVTM and ANQGSEA. The ends lost 7 bases at V and 0 bases at J; junction bases unmatched: 6.

The V and J genes are TRBV18 and TRBJ2-7, with D tentatively TRBD2 (6 bases). V was shortened by 2 bases and J by 7 bases, with 18 bases between the two germline ends. Per germline, CDR1 KGHSH and CDR2 LQKENI. There are 15 residues in the CDR3. The CDR3 loop reads CASSPRTGSISEQYF. The CDR3 DNA reads TGTGCCAGCTCACCAAGGACCGGGAGCATCAGTGAGCAGTACTTC.